This entry is about one T cell receptor (beta chain). Measured with immunoSEQ multiplex PCR; TCRdb has only the in-frame clones, and not every one. The sample shows more than 110,000 clones, about nine tenths of them seen only once. The data were taken from a study of blood T cell repertoires in COVID-19. Study in general: From T cells, B-cell-depleted T cells, or PBMCs came the material, which was cDNA or gDNA.

This CDR3 has 14 residues. V lost 4 bases, J lost 0 bases, and 2 bases stayed unmatched. Germline V CDR1 and CDR2: SGHTA, FQGNSA. The gene calls are TRBV7-2 and TRBJ2-7, with 8 bases fitting TRBD1. This sequence was found in a middle-aged man with active or convalescent COVID-19. Sequencing was done on a sample of peripheral blood. CDR3 region: CASSWTGSSYEQYF. For the CDR3, the DNA is TGTGCCAGCAGCTGGACAGGGAGCTCCTACGAGCAGTACTTC.